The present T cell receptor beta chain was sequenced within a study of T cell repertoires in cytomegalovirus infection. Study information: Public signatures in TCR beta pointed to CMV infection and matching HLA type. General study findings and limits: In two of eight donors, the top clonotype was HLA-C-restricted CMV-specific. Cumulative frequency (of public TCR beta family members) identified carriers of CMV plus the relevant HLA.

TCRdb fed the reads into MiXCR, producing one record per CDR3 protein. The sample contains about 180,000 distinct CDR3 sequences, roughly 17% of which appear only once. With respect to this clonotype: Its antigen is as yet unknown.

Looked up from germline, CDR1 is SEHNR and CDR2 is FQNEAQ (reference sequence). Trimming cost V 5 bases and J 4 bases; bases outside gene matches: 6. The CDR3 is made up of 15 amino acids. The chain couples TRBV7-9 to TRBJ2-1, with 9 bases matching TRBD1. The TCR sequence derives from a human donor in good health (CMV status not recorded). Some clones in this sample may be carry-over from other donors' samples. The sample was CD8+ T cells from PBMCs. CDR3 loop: CASSRTGVGYNEQFF. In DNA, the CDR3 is TGTGCCAGCAGCCGGACAGGGGTCGGTTACAATGAGCAGTTCTTC.